This entry lists 27 T cell receptor beta chains sequenced from one sample in a study of OX40 agonist ivuxolimab in advanced cancers. Assay used: immunoSEQ multiplex PCR; TCRdb lists only in-frame clones, some missing. The table includes about 83,000 clones, about 90% detected once. Specimen: CD4+ or CD8+ T cells sorted from blood, collected in a trial of the OX40 agonist ivuxolimab. All receptors come from an adult with an advanced solid tumor such as melanoma, head and neck, liver or kidney cancer.

The CDR3 DNA sequence: TGCGCCAGCAGCCATCTCCCAGAGGGAGTGTATGAGCAGTTCTTC. Translation: CASSHLPEGVYEQFF. V gene TRBV4-3 combines with J gene TRBJ2-1; a possible D gene is TRBD2 (5 bases). Per the germline V gene, CDR1 is LGHNA and CDR2 is YSLEER. The germline V and J ends were trimmed by 3 bases and 8 bases, with 17 bases remaining between them. The CDR3 spans 15 residues.

The V call is TRBV19, the J call TRBJ1-1; weak D call: TRBD1 (6 bases). The germline CDR1 and CDR2 sequences are LNHDA and SQIVND (reference sequence). The CDR3 sequence is 14 residues long. V lost 4 bases, J lost 4 bases, and 13 bases lay in between. CDR3 DNA: TGTGCCAGTAGTACCCCAGGGGCCCTCACTGAAGCTTTCTTT. Amino acids: CASSTPGALTEAFF.

This chain connects TRBV19 to TRBJ1-1; D is possibly TRBD1 (6 bases). Trimming pared 0 bases from V and 0 bases from J, leaving 11 bases between. The CDR3 loop spans 16 amino acids. Germline CDR1 is LNHDA and CDR2 is SQIVND (reference sequence). The CDR3 region has the DNA TGTGCCAGTAGTATAGAGACAGGTCACATGAACACTGAAGCTTTCTTT. Its translation: CASSIETGHMNTEAFF.

This clone has just a few counts. The chain links TRBV25-1 to TRBJ1-1; TRBD1 might be the D (5 bases). V gave up 1 base and J gave up 2 bases, with 11 bases separating them. The germline V gene has CDR1 MGHDK and CDR2 SYGVNS. This CDR3 has 15 amino acids. The CDR3 DNA follows: TGTGCCAGCAGTGAATGGGGCAGCTCTAACACTGAAGCTTTCTTT. It yields the protein CASSEWGSSNTEAFF.

The V call is TRBV11-2, the J call TRBJ1-5; D remains unclear. This CDR3 is built from 13 residues. Trimming stripped 2 bases from V and 1 base from J, with 3 bases between. Germline loops: CDR1 SGHAT, CDR2 FQNNGV. The DNA for the CDR3 is TGTGCCAGCAGCTTAAAGAGCAATCAGCCCCAGCATTTT. As protein: CASSLKSNQPQHF.

The chain recombines TRBV28 with TRBJ2-1; D may match TRBD1 or TRBD2 (5 bases each). Germline CDR1 reads MDHEN; CDR2 reads SYDVKM. CDR3 length equals 14 residues. Trimming pared 6 bases from V and 8 bases from J, leaving 17 bases between. CDR3 protein: CASSRSYGADEQFF. The CDR3, as DNA: TGTGCCAGCAGCCGGTCATACGGGGCCGATGAGCAGTTCTTC.

The rearrangement uses TRBV30 and TRBJ2-1; D is unclear. CDR3 length: 11 amino acids. CDR1 and CDR2 (germline): GTSNPN, SVGIG (reference sequence). Between the trimmed V and J ends, which lost 5 bases and 9 bases, there was a span of 11 bases. As DNA, the CDR3 is TGTGCCTGGGGGCGGAACGGTGAGCAGTTCTTC. Translating gives CAWGRNGEQFF.

The J gene is TRBJ1-6, the V gene TRBV28; D is unresolved. The CDR3 is 13 amino acids. Per the germline V gene, CDR1 is MDHEN and CDR2 is SYDVKM. Trimming stripped 5 bases from V and 7 bases from J, with 9 bases between. This chain's CDR3 is CASSPLRNSPLHF. The CDR3 DNA is TGTGCCAGCAGTCCCCTTAGGAATTCACCCCTCCACTTT.

The chain links TRBV5-4 to TRBJ2-7, with D uncertain. With 3 bases removed from V and 3 bases from J, the gap between germline ends came to 16 bases. The CDR3 loop spans 15 amino acids. Germline V gene lookup returns CDR1 SGHNT and CDR2 YYREEE (reference sequence). This CDR3 is CASSSHGSGGYEQYF. CDR3 sequence (DNA): TGTGCCAGCAGCTCCCATGGAAGTGGTGGCTACGAGCAGTACTTC.

This chain links TRBV9 with TRBJ2-1, with a tentative D call TRBD1 (6 bases). Germline V gene lookup returns CDR1 SGDLS and CDR2 YYNGEE. Trimming took 3 bases from V and 0 from J, leaving 13 bases between them. The CDR3 consists of 16 residues. The CDR3 reads CASSGGQPSSYNEQFF. In DNA form, the CDR3 reads TGTGCCAGCAGCGGAGGACAGCCGAGCTCCTACAATGAGCAGTTCTTC.

This rearrangement joins TRBV27 to TRBJ1-5; 7 nucleotides line up with TRBD1. Losses at the gene ends were 8 bases for V and 6 bases for J; bases not matched to a gene: 7. Per the germline V gene, CDR1 is MNHEY and CDR2 is SMNVEV (reference sequence). This CDR3 has 13 residues. The DNA for the CDR3 is TGTGCCAGCGGAACAGGGGAGGGTCAGCCCCAGCATTTT. Encoded protein: CASGTGEGQPQHF.

This clone was counted a single time. The chain joins TRBV30 to TRBJ1-5, with 9 bases that match TRBD1. Germline V gene sequence: CDR1 GTSNPN, CDR2 SVGIG (reference sequence). Trimming removed 0 bases from V and 4 bases from J; junction bases left unmatched: 1. The CDR3 runs to 14 residues. This CDR3 is CAWSVDRGNQPQHF. CDR3 nucleotide sequence: TGTGCCTGGAGTGTAGACAGGGGGAATCAGCCCCAGCATTTT.

The chain is built from TRBV9 and TRBJ2-1, with TRBD1 as a possible D gene (6 bases). Trimming shortened V by 2 bases and J by 8 bases, and 14 bases separated the two germline ends. This CDR3 contains 14 residues. Germline V gene data show CDR1 as SGDLS and CDR2 as YYNGEE. The CDR3 nucleotides are TGTGCCAGCAGCGTTTCCAGGGGTCTTTATGAGCAGTTCTTC. Its protein is CASSVSRGLYEQFF.

The rearrangement joins TRBV9 to TRBJ2-1, with TRBD2 matching 10 bases. The CDR3 totals 15 residues. V lost 6 bases, J lost 8 bases, and 11 bases stayed unmatched. CDR1 and CDR2 (germline): SGDLS, YYNGEE. The CDR3 region has the DNA TGTGCCAGCAACCCAGCGGGAGGGCCTCTCGATGAGCAGTTCTTC. It yields the protein CASNPAGGPLDEQFF.

The rearrangement links TRBV29-1 to TRBJ2-5; D is possibly TRBD2 (5 bases). This CDR3 spans 13 amino acids. Germline V lookup: CDR1 SQVTM, CDR2 ANQGSEA. V was shortened by 6 bases and J by 2 bases, with 13 bases between the two germline ends. For the CDR3, the DNA is TGCAGCGTGACTATGGGGTTACAAGAGACCCAGTACTTC. Its protein is CSVTMGLQETQYF.

This clone has only a few counts. This chain joins TRBV9 and TRBJ1-3; the D is unclear. The length of the CDR3 is 14 residues. The V and J ends lost 6 bases and 0 bases respectively, with 10 bases between them. The germline V gene encodes CDR1 SGDLS and CDR2 YYNGEE. Written as DNA, the CDR3 is TGTGCCAGCACCCCAGATCGCTCTGGAAACACCATATATTTT. Its protein is CASTPDRSGNTIYF.

The genes are TRBV4-3 and TRBJ1-3; 12 positions match TRBD1. CDR1 is LGHNA, CDR2 YSLEER, per germline. CDR3 length equals 17 residues. V lost 0 bases and J lost 2; bases outside the gene matches: 2. The CDR3, as DNA: TGCGCCAGCAGCCAAGATGGGACAGGGGGCACTGGAAACACCATATATTTT. The encoded protein is CASSQDGTGGTGNTIYF.

The chain uses TRBV5-8 and TRBJ1-2; TRBD1 is a possible D gene (5 bases). The V end lost 0 bases, the J end lost 4 bases, and 13 bases lay between the germline ends. Germline V gives CDR1 SGHTS, CDR2 YDEGEE. This CDR3 comprises 15 residues. The CDR3 is CASSLVNLGTYGYTF. The CDR3, as DNA: TGTGCCAGCAGCTTGGTGAATCTAGGGACCTATGGCTACACCTTC.

This chain joins TRBV28 and TRBJ1-2; D gene uncertain. CDR1 is MDHEN, CDR2 SYDVKM, per germline. The CDR3 is 11 residues long. V lost 5 bases and J lost 7, with 8 bases in between. CDR3: CASSPRRGYTF. The CDR3 DNA follows: TGTGCCAGCAGTCCCAGGCGTGGCTACACCTTC.

The chain recombines TRBV16 with TRBJ1-2; tentatively, D is TRBD1 (6 bases). V lost 2 bases, J lost 6 bases, and 13 bases lay in between. CDR3 size: 14 residues. The germline CDR1 and CDR2 sequences are KGHSY and FQNENV. This chain's CDR3 is CASSQIQGGHGYTF. The CDR3 bases are TGTGCCAGCAGCCAAATACAGGGCGGTCATGGCTACACCTTC.

The count of this clone is one. The chain has TRBV11-2 and TRBJ2-5; D remains ambiguous. Germline V lookup: CDR1 SGHAT, CDR2 FQNNGV. The V gene lost 5 bases and the J gene lost 2 bases, with 15 bases spanning the gap. The CDR3 is made up of 15 amino acids. The CDR3 region has the DNA TGTGCCAGCAGCCCGGATAGCAGGCCTCAAGAGACCCAGTACTTC. It translates to CASSPDSRPQETQYF.

This clone was found a few times. This chain joins TRBV30 and TRBJ1-5, with D perhaps matching TRBD1 (6 bases). Germline loops: CDR1 GTSNPN, CDR2 SVGIG (reference sequence). The V gene lost 3 bases and the J gene lost 3 bases, with 18 bases spanning the gap. The CDR3 totals 16 residues. CDR3 sequence reads: CAWSPPLGTLNQPQHF. Here the CDR3 DNA reads TGTGCCTGGAGCCCGCCGTTGGGGACACTCAATCAGCCCCAGCATTTT.

V usage is TRBV27 and J usage is TRBJ1-1, with 7 positions matching TRBD1. J lost 7 bases, V lost 3 bases, and 2 bases had no gene match. Germline-derived CDR1 and CDR2 are MNHEY and SMNVEV (reference sequence). The CDR3 has 12 residues. The CDR3 loop reads CASSFQGGEAFF. The CDR3 region has the DNA TGTGCCAGCAGTTTTCAGGGGGGTGAAGCTTTCTTT.

The chain uses TRBV6-5 and TRBJ1-2, with D hard to call. V was trimmed by 0 bases and J by 4 bases, leaving 15 bases between them. Germline loops: CDR1 MNHEY, CDR2 SVGAGI. The CDR3 totals 16 residues. CDR3 sequence: CASSYSSRGTSYGYTF. CDR3 DNA sequence: TGTGCCAGCAGTTACTCAAGTAGAGGCACCTCCTATGGCTACACCTTC.

V and J are TRBV6-5 and TRBJ2-1; no clear D gene. Germline loops: CDR1 MNHEY, CDR2 SVGAGI. The CDR3 contains 14 residues. Trimming left V 0 bases short and J 8 bases short, with 11 bases between. As DNA, the CDR3 is TGTGCCAGCAGTTACTCGTATGTCTCTTATGAGCAGTTCTTC. Its protein product is CASSYSYVSYEQFF.

In nucleotides, the CDR3 is TGTGCCAGCAGTTCGGGGGCAGGGTTTGGGCCCCAGCATTTT. Translated: CASSSGAGFGPQHF. The chain couples TRBV6-5 to TRBJ1-5, with D perhaps TRBD1 (6 bases). CDR1 and CDR2 from the germline V gene are MNHEY and SVGAGI. V was shortened by 4 bases and J by 9 bases, with 16 bases between the two germline ends. The CDR3 spans 14 residues.

The chain combines TRBV4-2 with TRBJ2-3; D call uncertain. Germline CDR1 LGHNA, CDR2 YNFKEQ. CDR3 size: 14 residues. V shed 6 bases and J shed 2 bases, with 12 bases lying between them. The CDR3 nucleotides are TGTGCCAGCAGTCGACTCCGTCACACAGATACGCAGTATTTT. Residues: CASSRLRHTDTQYF.